The clone carrying this T cell receptor (beta chain) was seen more than once but under ten times. This sample is drawn from a study of identical twins. From the 5' RACE reads, TCRdb called clonotypes with MiXCR, one entry per CDR3 protein. The sample has 200,000 or so distinct CDR3 sequences, 15% to 20% seen once; the top ten hold 40%. The J segment lost 3 bases and the V segment lost 3 bases, leaving 4 bases of the junction unmatched. Germline V gives CDR1 SGDLS, CDR2 YYNGEE. This CDR3 has 14 amino acids. Another study also made use of these data, one on T cells expressing NK-cell markers. That publication notes: The leading position in the CD3+CD56-NKG2C+ fraction of several donors also went to these clonotypes.

The TCR sequence derives from a woman between 18 and 30 years old in good health. This chain joins TRBV9 and TRBJ2-3; TRBD2 matches at 7 bases. Sequencing was carried out using CD8+ T cells sorted from blood. In DNA form, the CDR3 reads TGTGCCAGCAGCGCGGGGGGTGGGACAGATACGCAGTATTTT. Residues: CASSAGGGTDTQYF. The full variable domain, its missing parts supplied by reference TRBV9 and TRBJ2-3, is DSGVTQTPKHLITATGQRVTLRCSPRSGDLSVYWYQQSLDQGLQFLIQYYNGEERAKGNILERFSAQQFPDLHSELNLSSLELGDSALYFCASSAGGGTDTQYFGPGTRLTVL.